What follows are 10 T cell receptor beta chains derived from one specimen sequenced in a study of cytomegalovirus exposure and HLA in healthy donors. The repertoire was sequenced with immunoSEQ multiplex PCR; TCRdb's copy has only in-frame clones and lacks some. The profile covers over 100,000 clones, with 89% appearing a single time and 1% to 1.5% taken by the ten largest. The specimen sequenced was PBMCs. The receptor set was obtained from a woman younger than 30 in good health and CMV-seronegative.

Sample share makes this clone medium-sized. The chain combines TRBV12-5 with TRBJ1-1; no clear D gene. CDR1 is LGHNT, CDR2 FRNRAP, per germline. Trimming pared 2 bases from V and 1 base from J, leaving 14 bases between. This CDR3 is built from 16 residues. The CDR3 DNA reads as TGTGCTAGTGGTTTGCCAGAAACTCGCGGGAACACTGAAGCTTTCTTT. Translated, it gives CASGLPETRGNTEAFF.

The V gene is TRBV6-5, the J gene TRBJ1-1; D not certain. The ends were cut back, 5 bases at V and 4 bases at J, with 5 bases in the middle. The CDR3 runs to 11 residues. Germline V CDR1 and CDR2: MNHEY, SVGAGI. CDR3 coding DNA: TGTGCCAGCAGTCGGGGCACTGAAGCTTTCTTT. Its translation: CASSRGTEAFF.

This sequence joins TRBV4-1 and TRBJ2-7; TRBD1 matches 8 bases. Germline-derived CDR1 and CDR2 are MGHRA and YSYEKL. The CDR3 spans 17 residues. The ends lost 5 bases at V and 2 bases at J; junction bases unmatched: 14. CDR3 bases: TGCGCCAGCAGCTCCAGCCCCGAGGGGACAGGTACCTACGAGCAGTACTTC. As protein: CASSSSPEGTGTYEQYF.

This clone was observed a single time. The V and J genes are TRBV6-6 and TRBJ2-7; 10 bases map to TRBD1. J was trimmed by 1 base and V by 6 bases; bases with no gene match: 6. The CDR3 covers 15 residues. Per the germline V gene, CDR1 is MNHNY and CDR2 is SVGAGI (reference sequence). The CDR3: CASSPGTGESYEQYF. The CDR3 coding sequence is TGTGCCAGCAGCCCCGGGACAGGGGAATCCTACGAGCAGTACTTC.

The genes are TRBV6-1 and TRBJ2-7; perhaps TRBD2 as D (6 bases). The CDR3 covers 16 residues. V was trimmed by 2 bases and J by 3 bases, leaving 17 bases between them. In germline, CDR1 is MNHNS, CDR2 SASEGT. CDR3: CASSESTGAVNYEQYF. DNA for the CDR3: TGTGCCAGCAGTGAATCTACGGGAGCGGTTAACTACGAGCAGTACTTC.

Note on this clone: At one end the junction does not follow the germline gene, possibly because of a read error. V is TRBV2 and J is TRBJ2-7; D unclear. This CDR3 is built from 8 residues. Germline CDR1 reads SNHLY; CDR2 reads FYNNEI. DNA of the CDR3: TGTGCCAGCGCTACTAAAGATTTC. Translation: CASATKDF.

The CDR3 here is CASSQEFATVGTEAFF. CDR3 nucleotides: TGTGCCAGCAGCCAAGAATTTGCCACAGTAGGCACTGAAGCTTTCTTT. This rearrangement joins TRBV4-2 to TRBJ1-1; D uncertain. CDR1 is LGHNA and CDR2 is YNFKEQ in the germline V gene. The CDR3 runs 16 residues. V was shortened by 0 bases and J by 4 bases, with 15 bases between the two germline ends.

The chain combines TRBV5-1 with TRBJ2-5; 8 bases map to TRBD2. Germline CDR1 is SGHRS and CDR2 is YFSETQ. After removal of 0 bases from V and 5 bases from J, the junction contained 0 bases not matched to a gene. The CDR3 extends over 13 amino acids. The CDR3 loop reads CASSLGLAETQYF. The DNA of the CDR3 is TGCGCCAGCAGCTTGGGACTAGCGGAGACCCAGTACTTC.

In its sample, this clone was seen a few times. The rearrangement joins TRBV5-6 to TRBJ1-6; D unresolved. Germline V gene lookup returns CDR1 SGHDT and CDR2 YYEEEE. V lost 4 bases and J lost 10, with 9 bases in between. The CDR3 covers 12 residues. CDR3: CASSPGRSPLHF. CDR3 DNA sequence: TGTGCCAGCAGCCCCGGGAGGTCACCCCTCCACTTT.

The chain uses TRBV6-6 and TRBJ2-7; 10 nucleotides match TRBD1. The V gene end was trimmed by 8 bases and the J gene end by 6 bases; junction bases not matched to a gene: 7. The CDR3 has 13 amino acids. In germline, CDR1 is MNHNY, CDR2 SVGAGI (reference sequence). The CDR3 DNA follows: TGTGCCAGCGGGTACGACAGGGGGCTCGAGCAGTACTTC. The encoded protein is CASGYDRGLEQYF.